A selection of T cell receptor beta chains follows, all from one sample in a study of cytomegalovirus exposure and HLA in healthy donors. Assay: immunoSEQ multiplex PCR; the TCRdb copy retains only in-frame clones and omits some. The sample holds 100,000 to 150,000 clones, around 68% seen once. Sequences were obtained from PBMCs. All receptors come from a woman between 45 and 60 years old in good health and CMV-seropositive. The CDR3 runs from the conserved cysteine through the conserved F or W. A D gene is named only where the DNA matches it firmly. Clone size, where shown, is once, few, many, or a class for clones that have expanded.

15 TRBJ1-4 . TRBV7-2 TRBD1 CASSLSGQGFEKLFF TGTGCCAGCAGCTTATCGGGACAGGGGTTCGAAAAACTGTTTTTT
18 TRBJ2-3 once TRBV5-1 TRBD2 CASNLYGTSGGATDTQYF TGCGCCAGCAACCTTTATGGGACTAGCGGGGGTGCCACAGATACGCAGTATTTT
20 TRBJ2-3 . TRBV21-1 . CASSLREGGNPQREKDTQYF TGTGCCAGCAGCCTCCGGGAAGGGGGGAACCCGCAGCGGGAGAAAGATACGCAGTATTTT
14 TRBJ2-5 once TRBV7-9 TRBD2 CASSQSLAGETQYF TGTGCCAGCAGCCAAAGCCTAGCGGGAGAGACCCAGTACTTC
18 TRBJ1-1 . TRBV19 . CASSMRAGGRKQDTEAFF TGTGCCAGTAGTATGAGGGCCGGGGGGCGTAAACAAGACACTGAAGCTTTCTTT
15 TRBJ2-2 . TRBV19 TRBD1 CASSTGTGGAGELFF TGTGCCAGTAGTACCGGGACAGGGGGTGCCGGGGAGCTGTTTTTT
13 TRBJ1-2 . TRBV5-1 . CASSGGAAYGYTF TGCGCCAGCAGCGGGGGCGCAGCCTATGGCTACACCTTC
14 TRBJ1-3 . TRBV29-1 TRBD1 CSVITGGEGNTIYF TGCAGCGTTATCACAGGGGGCGAAGGAAACACCATATATTTT
11 TRBJ2-3 once TRBV20-1 TRBD2 CSVGGADTQYF TGCAGTGTGGGAGGGGCAGATACGCAGTATTTT
14 TRBJ2-2 . TRBV6-5 . CASSQTDINGELFF TGTGCCAGCAGCCAGACAGACATCAACGGGGAGCTGTTTTTT
14 TRBJ1-1 . TRBV6-1 TRBD1 CASSELQGSTEAFF TGTGCCAGCAGTGAGTTACAGGGGAGCACTGAAGCTTTCTTT
16 TRBJ2-3 . TRBV7-2 . CASSLGQYLRTDTQYF TGTGCCAGCAGCTTAGGACAGTACCTTCGCACAGATACGCAGTATTTT
15 TRBJ2-5 . TRBV11-2 . CASSSSRTSGETQYF TGTGCCAGCAGCTCATCGAGGACATCCGGAGAGACCCAGTACTTC
14 TRBJ2-7 . TRBV5-6 TRBD2 CASSKMGVAGEQYF TGTGCCAGCAGCAAGATGGGCGTAGCGGGCGAGCAGTACTTC
15 TRBJ1-5 . TRBV7-2 . CASSARQWDNQPQHF TGTGCCAGCAGCGCTCGACAGTGGGATAATCAGCCCCAGCATTTT
14 TRBJ1-2 . TRBV19 TRBD1 CASSRGDRSYGYTF TGTGCCAGTAGTAGGGGGGACAGATCTTATGGCTACACCTTC
15 TRBJ2-1 . TRBV6-1 . CASSEMSGQYNEQFF TGTGCCAGCAGTGAAATGAGTGGACAGTACAATGAGCAGTTCTTC
16 TRBJ1-5 . TRBV21-1 . CASSNRDSNSNQPQHF TGTGCCAGCAGCAACCGGGACAGCAATAGCAATCAGCCCCAGCATTTT
17 TRBJ2-1 . TRBV7-2 . CASSSMNRTRSYNEQFF TGTGCCAGCAGCTCAATGAACAGGACCCGGTCCTACAATGAGCAGTTCTTC
16 TRBJ1-5 . TRBV19 TRBD1 CASSPSGGKGNQPQHF TGTGCCAGTAGTCCGTCAGGGGGCAAAGGCAATCAGCCCCAGCATTTT
16 TRBJ2-5 . TRBV4-1 . CASSQDGGAVQETQYF TGCGCCAGCAGCCAAGATGGGGGGGCTGTTCAAGAGACCCAGTACTTC
15 TRBJ1-4 . TRBV15 . CATTRVGESNEKLFF TGTGCCACCACCCGAGTCGGGGAATCTAATGAAAAACTGTTTTTT
18 TRBJ2-7 . TRBV5-1 TRBD2 CASSYGLAGGGFVYEQYF TGCGCCAGCAGCTACGGACTAGCGGGAGGCGGGTTCGTCTACGAGCAGTACTTC
17 TRBJ2-3 . TRBV5-1 . CASSLAHGGGPMDTQYF TGCGCCAGCAGCTTGGCTCACGGCGGGGGCCCCATGGATACGCAGTATTTT
15 TRBJ2-5 . TRBV30 TRBD2 CAWMGLARSQETQYF TGTGCCTGGATGGGACTAGCGAGATCCCAAGAGACCCAGTACTTC
13 TRBJ2-7 . TRBV10-3 . CAISAVGGYEQYF TGTGCCATCAGTGCCGTGGGGGGCTACGAGCAGTACTTC
15 TRBJ1-4 . TRBV5-4 . CASSTTGRNNEKLFF TGTGCCAGCAGCACCACCGGGAGAAATAATGAAAAACTGTTTTTT
13 TRBJ2-2 . TRBV27 . CASSKQITGELFF TGTGCCAGCAGTAAACAGATAACCGGGGAGCTGTTTTTT
12 TRBJ1-4 once TRBV7-2 . CASSSYNEKLFF TGTGCCAGCAGCTCCTATAATGAAAAACTGTTTTTT
15 TRBJ1-2 . TRBV5-4 TRBD1 CASSFSSGQGYGYTF TGTGCCAGCAGCTTCAGTTCGGGACAGGGTTATGGCTACACCTTC
16 TRBJ2-5 few TRBV7-2 TRBD2 CASSLGLAGGRETQYF TGTGCCAGCAGCTTAGGACTAGCGGGAGGGCGGGAGACCCAGTACTTC
13 TRBJ2-1 few TRBV7-2 TRBD2 CANVAGSYNEQFF TGTGCCAACGTAGCGGGGTCCTACAATGAGCAGTTCTTC
16 TRBJ2-1 . TRBV5-4 TRBD2 CASSQLLAGGGNEQFF TGTGCCAGCAGTCAACTCCTAGCGGGAGGCGGTAATGAGCAGTTCTTC
16 TRBJ2-3 . TRBV5-1 TRBD2 CASSLAGTTYTDTQYF TGCGCCAGCAGCTTGGCCGGGACTACATACACAGATACGCAGTATTTT
16 TRBJ1-1 . TRBV30 . CAWSRTRTGVNTEAFF TGTGCCTGGAGCAGGACCAGGACGGGGGTGAACACTGAAGCTTTCTTT
14 TRBJ1-1 . TRBV5-1 TRBD1 CASSTGGQNTEAFF TGCGCCAGCAGCACAGGGGGTCAGAACACTGAAGCTTTCTTT
14 TRBJ1-4 . TRBV2 . CASSALATNEKLFF TGTGCCAGCAGTGCCCTTGCAACTAATGAAAAACTGTTTTTT
17 TRBJ2-2 . TRBV4-2 TRBD2 CASSQDWVAGVAGELFF TGTGCCAGCAGCCAAGATTGGGTAGCGGGGGTGGCCGGGGAGCTGTTTTTT
16 TRBJ1-1 few TRBV5-8 TRBD1 CASSSYPGQGTTEAFF TGTGCCAGCAGCTCATATCCGGGACAGGGGACCACTGAAGCTTTCTTT
13 TRBJ2-7 once TRBV18 . CASSTTGNYEQYF TGTGCCAGCTCGACAACAGGGAATTACGAGCAGTACTTC
13 TRBJ1-2 . TRBV19 . CASSVRQDYGYTF TGTGCCAGTAGTGTCAGACAGGACTATGGCTACACCTTC
18 TRBJ1-5 . TRBV7-2 TRBD1 CASSHTGGDRADGQPQHF TGTGCCAGCAGCCACACGGGGGGGGACAGGGCCGACGGTCAGCCCCAGCATTTT
14 TRBJ1-1 few TRBV10-3 . CAISDPGQNTEAFF TGTGCCATCAGCGATCCGGGACAGAACACTGAAGCTTTCTTT
20 TRBJ2-1 . TRBV30 TRBD2 CAWSVNLLFGLAGTGNEQFF TGTGCCTGGAGTGTAAATTTATTATTCGGACTAGCGGGAACGGGTAATGAGCAGTTCTTC
15 TRBJ1-4 . TRBV28 . CASSFRGSTNEKLFF TGTGCCAGCAGTTTTAGGGGGTCAACTAATGAAAAACTGTTTTTT
16 TRBJ1-4 . TRBV6-1 . CASSERRPATNEKLFF TGTGCCAGCAGTGAACGGAGGCCCGCAACTAATGAAAAACTGTTTTTT
13 TRBJ1-4 . TRBV30 . CAWGGQSSKTVFF .
14 TRBJ1-1 . TRBV19 . CASTHFQGTAEAFF TGTGCCAGTACCCACTTCCAGGGGACGGCTGAAGCTTTCTTT
14 TRBJ1-3 . TRBV6-5 TRBD1 CASHRGGSGNTIYF TGTGCCAGCCACAGGGGGGGCTCTGGAAACACCATATATTTT
15 TRBJ2-5 few TRBV10-3 . CAISESGVGQETQYF TGTGCCATCAGTGAGTCCGGGGTAGGGCAAGAGACCCAGTACTTC